The clone carrying this T cell receptor (beta chain) has a handful of counts. Its antigen is currently unknown. This sample stems from a study of metastatic and nonmetastatic thyroid tumors. Study-wide results and caveats: Reportedly, malignant thyroid tumors had significantly higher TCR beta diversity than benign nodules, in blood and tumor.

Per the original data handling: Built for papillary thyroid cancer, a distant-metastasis classifier drew on CDR3 differences across clinicopathological groups. TCRdb reassembled clones from the PCR reads with MiXCR. The V and J calls shown here were made by TCRdb, not taken from the authors' results. This table holds around 30,000 clones, about a fifth found once. V dropped 5 bases and J dropped 6 bases, with 14 bases sitting between them. Looked up from germline, CDR1 is MDHEN and CDR2 is SYDVKM. This CDR3 is built from 13 residues. All patients reached thyroid surgery having received no treatment beforehand.

The V call is TRBV28, the J call TRBJ2-7; no clear D. This clonotype originated in a male donor with papillary thyroid cancer or a benign thyroid nodule (not recorded which). Some clones in this sample may be carry-over from other donors' samples. The sample comprised tumor tissue. This CDR3 is CASSPDVGPEQYF. Written as DNA, the CDR3 is TGTGCCAGCAGTCCAGATGTAGGGCCCGAGCAGTACTTC.